These 31 T cell receptor beta chains came from one sample sequenced in a study of T cells in Graves' hyperthyroidism and ophthalmopathy. Amplified TCR beta CDR3 regions came from RNA transcripts. First-round RT-PCR targeting the TCR CDR3 was performed with the HTBI primer set. Each CDR3 protein gets one entry after TCRdb re-called the multiplex PCR reads with MiXCR. This table has hundreds of thousands of distinct CDR3 sequences, about 13% appearing once. The sample consisted of blood. These receptors all come from a woman aged 40 to 50 with Graves' ophthalmopathy.

This clonotype was seen more than once but under ten times. This rearrangement joins TRBV30 to TRBJ1-3, with TRBD1 as a possible D gene (5 bases). CDR3 size: 16 residues. The V end was cut by 5 bases, the J end by 2 bases, with 19 bases between. Per the germline V gene, CDR1 is GTSNPN and CDR2 is SVGIG (reference sequence). The CDR3 DNA is TGTGCCTGGTCCCGCCCGGGACCTAGAGCTGGAAACACCATATATTTT. Its protein product is CAWSRPGPRAGNTIYF.

The V and J genes are TRBV15 and TRBJ2-3, with D possibly being TRBD2 (6 bases). V was cut by 0 bases and J by 8 bases, with 9 bases left in between. The CDR3 loop spans 13 amino acids. CDR1 is LNHNV, CDR2 YYDKDF, per germline (reference sequence). The CDR3 here is CATSRDSGGTQYF. DNA for the CDR3: TGTGCCACCAGCAGAGATAGCGGAGGTACGCAGTATTTT.

In its sample, this clonotype was seen many times. The V and J genes are TRBV2 and TRBJ1-1, with D unclear. Deletions cut 1 base from V and 5 bases from J, with 11 bases between. The germline V gene has CDR1 SNHLY and CDR2 FYNNEI. This CDR3 spans 14 amino acids. As DNA, the CDR3 is TGTGCCAGCAGTGAAGAGGTTCGCTGGACTGAAGCTTTCTTT. It specifies CASSEEVRWTEAFF.

This clonotype appeared a few times. The J gene is TRBJ1-1, the V gene TRBV25-1; possibly TRBD1 for D (5 bases). The ends were cut back, 0 bases at V and 5 bases at J, with 13 bases in the middle. Germline lookup yields CDR1 MGHDK and CDR2 SYGVNS. The CDR3 runs to 15 residues. CDR3 loop: CASSEYHTKGTEAFF. The CDR3 DNA sequence: TGTGCCAGCAGTGAATACCACACCAAGGGGACTGAAGCTTTCTTT.

The chain links TRBV20-1 to TRBJ2-7; 8 positions agree with TRBD1. The trim removed 2 bases at V and 0 bases at J, leaving 21 bases unmatched. The germline CDR1 and CDR2 sequences are DFQATT and SNEGSKA (reference sequence). The CDR3 covers 20 residues. The CDR3 region is CSARQNHAPTYRGSSYEQYF. CDR3 nucleotide sequence: TGCAGTGCTAGACAAAACCATGCCCCGACATACAGGGGGTCCTCCTACGAGCAGTACTTC.

At least ten counts were recorded for this clonotype. The gene calls are TRBV5-1 and TRBJ1-1, with D perhaps TRBD1 (5 bases). This CDR3 region has 15 residues. The germline V gene has CDR1 SGHRS and CDR2 YFSETQ. The germline V and J ends were trimmed by 0 bases and 0 bases, with 9 bases remaining between them. This chain's CDR3 is CASSLEGRMNTEAFF. CDR3 in DNA: TGCGCCAGCAGCTTGGAGGGGAGGATGAACACTGAAGCTTTCTTT.

At least ten counts were recorded for this clonotype. The gene calls are TRBV28 and TRBJ2-4; D tentatively reads TRBD1 or TRBD2 (6 bases each). Germline assignment: CDR1 MDHEN and CDR2 SYDVKM. V was pared by 5 bases and J by 6 bases, with 20 bases between. This CDR3 comprises 16 residues. CDR3 in amino acids: CASSPETGGGLNIQYF. Written as DNA, the CDR3 is TGTGCCAGCAGTCCCGAGACAGGAGGAGGGCTAAACATTCAGTACTTC.

This clonotype was seen a handful of times. V gene TRBV2 combines with J gene TRBJ1-6, with a possible D match to TRBD1 (6 bases). The CDR3 totals 15 residues. In germline, CDR1 is SNHLY, CDR2 FYNNEI. Trimming stripped 6 bases from V and 5 bases from J, with 14 bases between. Written as DNA, the CDR3 is TGTGCCAGCAGGCGCACGGGACATAATAATTCACCCCTCCACTTT. It encodes CASRRTGHNNSPLHF.

This clonotype has ten or more counts. The CDR3 is CASSYGGLAEQYF. CDR3 nucleotides: TGTGCCAGCAGTTACGGTGGACTAGCAGAGCAGTACTTC. The chain is built from TRBV6-2 or TRBV6-3 and TRBJ2-7; 8 bases are a match to TRBD2. Germline V gives CDR1 MNHEY, CDR2 SVGEGT. CDR3 length: 13 residues. The J segment lost 7 bases and the V segment lost 2 bases, leaving 4 bases of the junction unmatched.

The chain carries TRBV20-1 and TRBJ1-4; 11 nucleotides line up with TRBD1. The CDR3 loop spans 17 amino acids. With V trimmed by 1 base and J by 3 bases, 7 bases remained unmatched. Germline values: CDR1 DFQATT, CDR2 SNEGSKA (reference sequence). CDR3 sequence: CSARAVPGQGANEKLFF. The CDR3 coding sequence is TGCAGTGCTAGAGCGGTCCCGGGACAGGGGGCTAATGAAAAACTGTTTTTT.

As to this clonotype: Given the absence of the conserved phenylalanine or tryptophan at the CDR3 end, a read error is likely. The chain employs TRBV16 and TRBJ1-5, with a weak D call TRBD1 (5 bases). Germline CDR1 and CDR2: KGHSY and FQNENV. The CDR3 runs to 19 residues. This chain's CDR3 is CASGQPRGDAYVDNQPQHL. The CDR3 bases are TGTGCCAGCGGCCAACCACGGGGGGATGCGTATGTTGACAATCAGCCCCAGCATCTT.

This clonotype was seen many times. The gene calls are TRBV5-1 and TRBJ2-5; D possibly corresponds to TRBD2 (7 bases). Trimming stripped 0 bases from V and 4 bases from J, with 13 bases between. From germline, CDR1 is SGHRS and CDR2 YFSETQ. There are 15 residues in the CDR3. CDR3 region: CASSLGRGGGETQYF. Here the CDR3 DNA reads TGCGCCAGCAGCTTGGGGCGCGGGGGCGGAGAGACCCAGTACTTC.

This clonotype was counted many times. This rearrangement joins TRBV20-1 to TRBJ2-7; 11 bases align to TRBD1. V shed 5 bases and J 4 bases; nucleotides not matched to a gene: 10. CDR3 length: 15 residues. CDR1 is DFQATT and CDR2 is SNEGSKA in the germline V gene (reference sequence). CDR3 residues: CSARRGDRGLYEQYF. For the CDR3, the DNA is TGCAGTGCTCGGAGGGGGGACAGGGGGTTGTACGAGCAGTACTTC.

This clonotype has a count of ten or more. The gene calls are TRBV2 and TRBJ1-6; D is ambiguous. The CDR3 loop spans 14 amino acids. Trimming pared 4 bases from V and 7 bases from J, leaving 11 bases between. CDR1 is SNHLY, CDR2 FYNNEI, per germline. This CDR3 reads CASSGRVLNSPLHF. CDR3 in DNA: TGTGCCAGCAGTGGGAGGGTTTTGAATTCACCCCTCCACTTT.

The genes are TRBV6-1 and TRBJ1-2; 7 bases are shared with TRBD1. The CDR3 is 14 residues long. Unmatched junction bases numbered 13, after V lost 7 bases and J lost 8 bases. Per germline, CDR1 MNHNS and CDR2 SASEGT. The CDR3 DNA is TGTGCCAGCACCGGTGTTACAGGGGTTCGGGGCTACACCTTC. Translation: CASTGVTGVRGYTF.

The rearrangement uses TRBV28 and TRBJ2-3; 7 bases align to TRBD2. The germline V gene has CDR1 MDHEN and CDR2 SYDVKM. The CDR3 spans 13 residues. V lost 7 bases to trimming and J lost 2 bases; unmatched junction nucleotides: 3. The CDR3 DNA is TGTGCCAGCAATAGCGGGCCCACAGATACGCAGTATTTT. Translation gives CASNSGPTDTQYF.

This clonotype has just a few counts. The V gene is TRBV7-2, the J gene TRBJ1-3, with D hard to call. The V and J ends lost 3 bases and 2 bases respectively, with 8 bases between them. Germline loops: CDR1 SGHTA, CDR2 FQGNSA. This CDR3 region has 14 residues. The CDR3 bases are TGTGCCAGCAGCTTTGGCGGGACTGGAAACACCATATATTTT. Its translation is CASSFGGTGNTIYF.

The rearrangement uses TRBV7-8 and TRBJ2-5; D unresolved. Germline CDR1 SGHVS, CDR2 FQNEAQ. The CDR3 totals 13 residues. V lost 3 bases and J 5 bases, leaving 10 bases between the germline ends. The CDR3 sequence is CASSFGRSETQYF. For the CDR3, the DNA is TGTGCCAGCAGCTTCGGACGCAGCGAGACCCAGTACTTC.

This clonotype was counted ten times or more. This chain connects TRBV3-1 to TRBJ2-1, with D maybe TRBD1 (5 bases). V lost 1 base and J 7 bases, leaving 8 bases between the germline ends. The CDR3 loop spans 13 amino acids. Germline loops: CDR1 LGHDT, CDR2 YNNKEL (reference sequence). The CDR3 region has the DNA TGTGCCAGCAGCCAAGTTGGGGCTAATGAGCAGTTCTTC. The encoded protein is CASSQVGANEQFF.

This clonotype was counted ten times or more. V is TRBV12-3 or TRBV12-4 and J is TRBJ2-2; 10 bases align to TRBD2. CDR3 length: 16 amino acids. The trim removed 3 bases at V and 6 bases at J, leaving 7 bases unmatched. CDR3 DNA sequence: TGTGCCAGCAGTTTTGGTAGCGGGGGGCCTCCCGGGGAGCTGTTTTTT. Translating gives CASSFGSGGPPGELFF.

This clonotype was counted at least ten times. The rearrangement joins TRBV24-1 to TRBJ1-2; D might be TRBD1 (5 bases). Germline values: CDR1 KGHDR, CDR2 SFDVKD. The CDR3 is 17 amino acids. The V and J ends lost 6 bases and 4 bases respectively, with 23 bases between them. CDR3 in amino acids: CATSKGSPGEEGYGYTF. In DNA, the CDR3 is TGTGCCACCAGTAAGGGCAGTCCGGGGGAAGAGGGCTATGGCTACACCTTC.

This clonotype came up a few times. The rearrangement links TRBV30 to TRBJ2-7, with 12 bases lining up with TRBD2. V lost 2 bases to trimming and J lost 6 bases; unmatched junction nucleotides: 2. The CDR3 loop spans 13 amino acids. In germline, CDR1 is GTSNPN, CDR2 SVGIG (reference sequence). The CDR3 loop is CAWSRTSGTEQYF. In nucleotides, the CDR3 is TGTGCCTGGAGTCGGACTAGCGGGACCGAGCAGTACTTC. The entire variable domain, with the rest obtained from reference TRBV30 and TRBJ2-7, is as follows: SQTIHQWPATLVQPVGSPLSLECTVEGTSNPNLYWYRQAAGRGLQLLFYSVGIGQISSEVPQNLSASRPQDRQFILSSKKLLLSDSGFYLCAWSRTSGTEQYFGPGTRLTVT.

This clonotype appeared a few times. This chain uses TRBV5-1 with TRBJ2-3; D is ambiguous. CDR3 length equals 14 residues. V lost 5 bases and J lost 2, with 12 bases in between. Germline-derived CDR1 and CDR2 are SGHRS and YFSETQ. In DNA form, the CDR3 reads TGCGCCAGCAGGGCCGGGCCGAACACAGATACGCAGTATTTT. Its translation: CASRAGPNTDTQYF.

The chain uses TRBV6-2 or TRBV6-3 and TRBJ2-2; D gene uncertain. Looked up from germline, CDR1 is MNHEY and CDR2 is SVGEGT. This CDR3 spans 14 amino acids. Trimming cost V 2 bases and J 4 bases, with 8 bases left between them. The CDR3 DNA follows: TGTGCCAGCAGTTACGCGTCGATCACCGGGGAGCTGTTTTTT. It yields the protein CASSYASITGELFF.

V is TRBV4-1 and J is TRBJ1-1; D uncertain. Germline CDR1 reads MGHRA; CDR2 reads YSYEKL. Deletions cut 0 bases from V and 7 bases from J, with 9 bases between. The CDR3 contains 13 residues. The CDR3 here is CASSQDWWGEAFF. CDR3 nucleotide sequence: TGCGCCAGCAGCCAAGATTGGTGGGGTGAAGCTTTCTTT.

This clonotype occurred many times. This sequence joins TRBV28 and TRBJ1-2; D remains unclear. CDR3 size: 14 residues. Germline V gives CDR1 MDHEN, CDR2 SYDVKM. The germline V and J ends were trimmed by 4 bases and 1 base, with 10 bases remaining between them. CDR3 DNA sequence: TGTGCCAGCAGTTCGTTGGGCAGTAACTATGGCTACACCTTC. Translation: CASSSLGSNYGYTF.

The chain couples TRBV11-2 to TRBJ2-5; 8 bases are shared with TRBD2. The CDR3 extends over 16 amino acids. The germline gives CDR1 SGHAT, CDR2 FQNNGV. Trimming removed 5 bases from V and 4 bases from J; junction bases left unmatched: 12. The CDR3 spells CASSPRGGGTGETQYF. CDR3 in DNA: TGTGCCAGCAGCCCACGGGGCGGGGGGACGGGAGAGACCCAGTACTTC.

On this clonotype itself: A single base separates this from a much larger clone, so it may be a read error. The chain employs TRBV15 and TRBJ2-7; tentative D call: TRBD2 (6 bases). Germline assignment: CDR1 LNHNV and CDR2 YYDKDF (reference sequence). V shed 0 bases and J shed 7 bases, with 19 bases lying between them. This CDR3 is built from 16 residues. The CDR3 reads CATSRDRGEAAGEQYF. In DNA form, the CDR3 reads TGTGCCACCAGCAGAGATCGAGGGGAGGCAGCGGGTGAGCAGTACTTC.

V is TRBV19 and J is TRBJ2-7; TRBD1 aligns across 7 bases. V lost 0 bases and J lost 2; bases outside the gene matches: 4. This CDR3 has 15 residues. In germline, CDR1 is LNHDA, CDR2 SQIVND (reference sequence). CDR3 region: CASSIEGRGTYEQYF. For the CDR3, the DNA is TGTGCCAGTAGTATAGAGGGCAGGGGGACCTACGAGCAGTACTTC. The complete variable domain, with remaining parts taken from reference TRBV19 and TRBJ2-7, reads DGGITQSPKYLFRKEGQNVTLSCEQNLNHDAMYWYRQDPGQGLRLIYYSQIVNDFQKGDIAEGYSVSREKKESFPLTVTSAQKNPTAFYLCASSIEGRGTYEQYFGPGTRLTVT.

The V and J genes are TRBV5-1 and TRBJ1-5; a possible D gene is TRBD1 (6 bases). Germline V lookup: CDR1 SGHRS, CDR2 YFSETQ. Trimming removed 4 bases from V and 4 bases from J, with 15 bases in between. The CDR3 runs to 15 residues. CDR3 in amino acids: CASSPIPGANQPQHF. CDR3 coding DNA: TGCGCCAGCAGCCCCATTCCAGGGGCGAATCAGCCCCAGCATTTT. The full variable domain, in which reference TRBV5-1 and TRBJ1-5 provide the parts outside the CDR3, is KAGVTQTPRYLIKTRGQQVTLSCSPISGHRSVSWYQQTPGQGLQFLFEYFSETQRNKGNFPGRFSGRQFSNSRSEMNVSTLELGDSALYLCASSPIPGANQPQHFGDGTRLSIL.

The table lists this clonotype with a few counts. The chain is built from TRBV29-1 and TRBJ2-2; no reliable D call. V lost 7 bases to trimming and J lost 3 bases, with 15 bases between them. CDR1 and CDR2 (germline): SQVTM, ANQGSEA. The CDR3 covers 14 residues. In DNA form, the CDR3 reads TGCAGCGGCCGCATTCATCAGGACACCGGGGAGCTGTTTTTT. This codes for CSGRIHQDTGELFF.